This TCR beta chain came from a study of cytomegalovirus exposure and HLA in healthy donors. Study-level points and caveats: Earlier analysis looked at TCR beta V segments, and most were productive about 87% or about 30% of the time.

CDR3 size: 16 residues. Germline lookup yields CDR1 LNHDA and CDR2 SQIVND (reference sequence). As concerns this clone: The antigen remains undetermined.

Primers: 60 Vbeta forward and 13 Jbeta reverse. The table came from immunoSEQ multiplex PCR; TCRdb's copy has only in-frame clones and leaves some out. The table has approximately 140,000 clones, 88% seen once. The source of this sequence is a woman between 40 and 50 years old in good health and CMV-seronegative. The sample consisted of PBMCs. The genes are TRBV19 and TRBJ2-5, with a possible D match to TRBD2 (5 bases). The end of the DNA is better explained by TRBJ2-7, so the J call may be wrong. The CDR3 coding sequence is TGTGCCAGTAGTATCTTGGGAGTGGAGCACACCTACGAGCAGTACTTC. It codes for CASSILGVEHTYEQYF.